Following are 8 T cell receptor beta chains from one sample sequenced in a study of blood T cell repertoires in COVID-19. Method: immunoSEQ multiplex PCR; TCRdb's copy keeps in-frame clones and lacks some. The data show about 170,000 clones, with around 82% seen just once and under 9% held by the top ten. The material sequenced was peripheral blood. The receptors stem from a woman aged 40 to 50 with COVID-19, enrolled during active disease.

The chain combines TRBV7-9 with TRBJ1-1; D is ambiguous. Germline V gene data show CDR1 as SEHNR and CDR2 as FQNEAQ (reference sequence). The ends were cut back, 1 base at V and 5 bases at J, with 11 bases in the middle. The CDR3 is 14 amino acids. The chain's CDR3 is CASSLEGGETEAFF. CDR3 in DNA: TGTGCCAGCAGCTTAGAGGGCGGGGAGACTGAAGCTTTCTTT. The full variable domain, its missing parts supplied by reference TRBV7-9 and TRBJ1-1, is DTGVSQNPRHKITKRGQNVTFRCDPISEHNRLYWYRQTLGQGPEFLTYFQNEAQLEKSRLLSDRFSAERPKGSFSTLEIQRTEQGDSAMYLCASSLEGGETEAFFGQGTRLTVV.

J is TRBJ2-3 and V is TRBV7-4, with D perhaps TRBD2 (6 bases). This CDR3 comprises 17 residues. Trimming left V 0 bases short and J 6 bases short, with 19 bases between. Germline V gives CDR1 SGHVT, CDR2 SQSDAQ. The CDR3 region has the DNA TGTGCCAGCAGCTTAGCGAAAGGCGGGACCGAAAGGGATACGCAGTATTTT. Translated, it gives CASSLAKGGTERDTQYF.

The chain couples TRBV30 to TRBJ1-5; 7 bases are a match to TRBD1. Germline CDR1 reads GTSNPN; CDR2 reads SVGIG (reference sequence). CDR3 length: 14 residues. The trim removed 2 bases at V and 2 bases at J, leaving 3 bases unmatched. The CDR3 here is CAWSRGGGNQPQHF. DNA for the CDR3: TGTGCCTGGAGTAGAGGGGGCGGCAATCAGCCCCAGCATTTT.

The CDR3 coding sequence is TGTGCCAGCAGCCTAACGACAGAAAACTATGGCTACACCTTC. Translated, it gives CASSLTTENYGYTF. J is TRBJ1-2 and V is TRBV7-8; D might be TRBD1 (5 bases). Trimming pared 5 bases from V and 2 bases from J, leaving 12 bases between. The germline V gene has CDR1 SGHVS and CDR2 FQNEAQ. CDR3 size: 14 residues.

This clone was recorded a few times. The rearrangement links TRBV19 to TRBJ2-5; 13 nucleotides align to TRBD2. The V gene's germline CDR1 is LNHDA and CDR2 SQIVND (reference sequence). CDR3 length equals 15 residues. The junction had 0 bases not matched to a gene; V was cut back by 3 bases and J by 2 bases. The CDR3 is CASSMGLAGQETQYF. The DNA of the CDR3 is TGTGCCAGTAGTATGGGACTAGCGGGACAAGAGACCCAGTACTTC.

Comments on this clone: One junction end disagrees with the germline gene, perhaps due to a read error. The J gene is TRBJ2-7, the V gene TRBV12-3 or TRBV12-4; D uncertain. The CDR3 runs 13 residues. CDR3 DNA sequence: TGTGCCAGCAGGTTAGCAGGAGACTACGAGCAGTACTTC. This encodes CASRLAGDYEQYF.

The chain's CDR3 is CASSPWGQGGEKLFF. The CDR3 nucleotides are TGCGCCAGCAGCCCCTGGGGGCAGGGTGGCGAAAAACTGTTTTTT. The gene calls are TRBV5-1 and TRBJ1-4, with D possibly matching TRBD1 (6 bases). The germline V gene encodes CDR1 SGHRS and CDR2 YFSETQ. V was cut by 4 bases and J by 8 bases, with 18 bases left in between. The CDR3 spans 15 residues.

This sequence joins TRBV30 and TRBJ2-5; D is ambiguous. The V gene lost 3 bases and the J gene lost 2 bases, with 7 bases spanning the gap. The CDR3 covers 12 residues. The germline gives CDR1 GTSNPN, CDR2 SVGIG (reference sequence). In DNA, the CDR3 is TGTGCCTGGAGCTCACAGCAAGAGACCCAGTACTTC. It translates to CAWSSQQETQYF.